This entry concerns a single T cell receptor (beta chain). Its target is unknown. Amplification used 60 Vbeta primers and 13 Jbeta primers. In the original processing: The authors later counted about 80 million unique TCR beta chains, some 12 million of them shared. Data came from immunoSEQ multiplex PCR; TCRdb stores just in-frame clones and leaves some out. V and J calls and clone size are as listed in that table; D and trimming were resolved from the DNA. The sample spans 150,000 to 200,000 clones; the ten largest clones claim roughly 0.74%. Deletions cut 8 bases from V and 0 bases from J, with 13 bases between. The germline CDR1 and CDR2 sequences are WNHNN and SYGVQD (reference sequence). This CDR3 spans 14 amino acids. The data derive from a study of cytomegalovirus exposure and HLA in healthy donors. Overall study results and limits: Later findings reportedly placed an Asian-associated ancestry cluster below the approximately 670-donor mean for N-insertions. The authors considered a cluster of highly shared sequence variants likely to be a sequencing artifact.

This receptor was taken from a boy younger than 18 in good health and CMV-seronegative. This chain links TRBV10-1 with TRBJ1-1, with a tentative D call TRBD1 (5 bases). Material: PBMCs. CDR3 nucleotides: TGCGCCAGCCGCCCCGGGGGTCTGAACACTGAAGCTTTCTTT. Amino acid sequence: CASRPGGLNTEAFF.